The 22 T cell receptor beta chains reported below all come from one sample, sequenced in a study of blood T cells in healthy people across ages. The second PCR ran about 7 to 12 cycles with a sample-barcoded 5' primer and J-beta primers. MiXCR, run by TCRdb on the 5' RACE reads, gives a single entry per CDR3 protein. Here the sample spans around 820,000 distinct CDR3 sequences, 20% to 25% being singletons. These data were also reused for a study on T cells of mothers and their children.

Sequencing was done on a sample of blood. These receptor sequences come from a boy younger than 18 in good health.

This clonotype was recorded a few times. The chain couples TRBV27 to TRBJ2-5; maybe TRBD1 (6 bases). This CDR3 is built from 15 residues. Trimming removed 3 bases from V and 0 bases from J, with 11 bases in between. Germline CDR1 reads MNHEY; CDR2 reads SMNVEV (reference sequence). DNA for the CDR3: TGTGCCAGCAGTTTTCGTGGGGACAACCAAGAGACCCAGTACTTC. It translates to CASSFRGDNQETQYF.

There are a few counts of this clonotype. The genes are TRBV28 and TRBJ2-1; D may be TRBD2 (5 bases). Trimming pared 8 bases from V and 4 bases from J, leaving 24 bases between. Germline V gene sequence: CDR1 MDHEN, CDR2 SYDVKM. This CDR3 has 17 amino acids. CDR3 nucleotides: TGTGCCAGCCACGATTCAGCGGCTAACCCGACTTACAATGAGCAGTTCTTC. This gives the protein CASHDSAANPTYNEQFF. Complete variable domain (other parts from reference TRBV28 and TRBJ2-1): DVKVTQSSRYLVKRTGEKVFLECVQDMDHENMFWYRQDPGLGLRLIYFSYDVKMKEKGDIPEGYSVSREKKERFSLILESASTNQTSMYLCASHDSAANPTYNEQFFGPGTRLTVL.

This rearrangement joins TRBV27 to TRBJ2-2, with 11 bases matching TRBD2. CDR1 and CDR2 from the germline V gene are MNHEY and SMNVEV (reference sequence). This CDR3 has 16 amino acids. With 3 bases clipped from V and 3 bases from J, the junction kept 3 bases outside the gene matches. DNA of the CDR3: TGTGCCAGCAGTTTTACTAGCGGGAGTTACACCGGGGAGCTGTTTTTT. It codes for CASSFTSGSYTGELFF.

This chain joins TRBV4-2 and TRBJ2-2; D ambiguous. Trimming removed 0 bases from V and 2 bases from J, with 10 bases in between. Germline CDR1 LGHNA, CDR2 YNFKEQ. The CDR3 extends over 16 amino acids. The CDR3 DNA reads TGTGCCAGCAGCCAAGATGTGCTCGACAACACCGGGGAGCTGTTTTTT. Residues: CASSQDVLDNTGELFF.

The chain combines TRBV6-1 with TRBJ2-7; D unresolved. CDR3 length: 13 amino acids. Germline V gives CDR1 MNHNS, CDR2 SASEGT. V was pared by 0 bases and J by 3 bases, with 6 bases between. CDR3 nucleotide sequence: TGTGCCAGCAGTGAAGCGGTATTCTACGAGCAGTACTTC. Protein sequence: CASSEAVFYEQYF.

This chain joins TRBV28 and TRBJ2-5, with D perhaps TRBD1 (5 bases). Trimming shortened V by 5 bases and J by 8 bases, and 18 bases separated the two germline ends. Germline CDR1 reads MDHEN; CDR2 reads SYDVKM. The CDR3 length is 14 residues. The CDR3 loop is CASSSPDTGDTQYF. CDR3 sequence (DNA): TGTGCCAGCAGTAGCCCGGACACCGGTGATACCCAGTACTTC.

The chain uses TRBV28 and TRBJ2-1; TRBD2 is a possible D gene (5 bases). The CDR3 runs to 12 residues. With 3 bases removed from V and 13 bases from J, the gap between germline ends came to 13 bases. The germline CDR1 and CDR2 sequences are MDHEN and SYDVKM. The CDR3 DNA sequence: TGTGCCAGCAGTTTGCGACTGGCGGGCCAGTTCTTC. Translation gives CASSLRLAGQFF.

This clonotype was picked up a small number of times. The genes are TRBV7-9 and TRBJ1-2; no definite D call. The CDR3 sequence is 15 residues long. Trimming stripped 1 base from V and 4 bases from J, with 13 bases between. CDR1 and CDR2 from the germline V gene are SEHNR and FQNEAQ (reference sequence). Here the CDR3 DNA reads TGTGCCAGCAGCTTAGTCCGGGCAGACCCCTATGGCTACACCTTC. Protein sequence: CASSLVRADPYGYTF. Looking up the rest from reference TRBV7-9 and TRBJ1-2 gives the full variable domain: DTGVSQNPRHKITKRGQNVTFRCDPISEHNRLYWYRQTLGQGPEFLTYFQNEAQLEKSRLLSDRFSAERPKGSFSTLEIQRTEQGDSAMYLCASSLVRADPYGYTFGSGTRLTVV.

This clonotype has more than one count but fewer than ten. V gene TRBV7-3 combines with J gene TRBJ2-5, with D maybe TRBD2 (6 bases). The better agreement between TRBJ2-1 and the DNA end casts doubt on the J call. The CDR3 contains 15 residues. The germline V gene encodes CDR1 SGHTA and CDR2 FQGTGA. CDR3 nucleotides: TGTGCCAGCAGCACCTCCGGGGACTGGGCGAATGAGCAGTTCTTC. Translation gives CASSTSGDWANEQFF.

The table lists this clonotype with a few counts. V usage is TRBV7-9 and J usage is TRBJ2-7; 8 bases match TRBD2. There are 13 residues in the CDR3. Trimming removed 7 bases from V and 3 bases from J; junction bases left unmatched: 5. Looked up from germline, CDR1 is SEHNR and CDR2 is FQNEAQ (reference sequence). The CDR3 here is CASTGRADYEQYF. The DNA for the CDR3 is TGTGCCAGCACCGGGAGGGCTGACTACGAGCAGTACTTC.

The DNA for the CDR3 is TGTGCCAGCAGCTTACTGGGTAGCGGAAGCTCCTACAATGAGCAGTTCTTC. Translated: CASSLLGSGSSYNEQFF. The chain links TRBV7-2 to TRBJ2-1, with D perhaps TRBD2 (6 bases). V was pared by 2 bases and J by 0 bases, with 14 bases between. The CDR3 contains 17 residues. Germline-derived CDR1 and CDR2 are SGHTA and FQGNSA.

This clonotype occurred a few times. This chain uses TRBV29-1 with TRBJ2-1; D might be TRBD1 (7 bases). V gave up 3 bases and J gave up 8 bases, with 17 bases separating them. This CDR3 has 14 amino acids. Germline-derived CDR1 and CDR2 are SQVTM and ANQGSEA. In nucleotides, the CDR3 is TGCAGCGTTGATACTGGTCAGGGGGGTGATGAGCAGTTCTTC. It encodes CSVDTGQGGDEQFF.

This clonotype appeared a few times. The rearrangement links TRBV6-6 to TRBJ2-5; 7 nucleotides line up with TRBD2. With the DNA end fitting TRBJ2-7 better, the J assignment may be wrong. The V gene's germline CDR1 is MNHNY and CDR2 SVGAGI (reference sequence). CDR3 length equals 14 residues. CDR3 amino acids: CASKTGTGGYEQYF. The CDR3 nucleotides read TGTGCCAGCAAGACCGGGACGGGGGGCTACGAGCAGTACTTC.

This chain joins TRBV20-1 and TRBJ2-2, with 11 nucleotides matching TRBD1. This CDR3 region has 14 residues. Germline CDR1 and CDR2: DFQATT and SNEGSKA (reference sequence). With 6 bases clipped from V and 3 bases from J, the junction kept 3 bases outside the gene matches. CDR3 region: CSADRGPDTGELFF. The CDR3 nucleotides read TGCAGTGCGGACAGGGGGCCCGACACCGGGGAGCTGTTTTTT.

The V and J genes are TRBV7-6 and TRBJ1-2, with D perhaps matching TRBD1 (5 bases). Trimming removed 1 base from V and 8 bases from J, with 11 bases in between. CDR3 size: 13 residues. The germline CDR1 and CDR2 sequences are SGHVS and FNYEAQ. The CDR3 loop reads CASSLDHGAGYTF. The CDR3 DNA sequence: TGTGCCAGCAGCTTAGATCACGGGGCCGGCTACACCTTC.

As DNA, the CDR3 is TGCAGTGCTTTCGGGACGGGCTACGAGCAGTACTTC. This gives the protein CSAFGTGYEQYF. This chain uses TRBV20-1 with TRBJ2-7; perhaps D is TRBD1 or TRBD2 (5 bases each). V gave up 5 bases and J gave up 3 bases, with 11 bases separating them. The CDR3 contains 12 residues. Germline CDR1 DFQATT, CDR2 SNEGSKA (reference sequence).

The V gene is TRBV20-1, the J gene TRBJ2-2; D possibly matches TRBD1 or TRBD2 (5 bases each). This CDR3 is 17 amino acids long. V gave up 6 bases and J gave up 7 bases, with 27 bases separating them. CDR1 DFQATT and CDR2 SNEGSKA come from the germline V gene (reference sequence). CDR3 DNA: TGCAGTGCCCCGAGACCCGGGACGAGGTCCAGTGTCGGGGAGCTGTTTTTT. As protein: CSAPRPGTRSSVGELFF.

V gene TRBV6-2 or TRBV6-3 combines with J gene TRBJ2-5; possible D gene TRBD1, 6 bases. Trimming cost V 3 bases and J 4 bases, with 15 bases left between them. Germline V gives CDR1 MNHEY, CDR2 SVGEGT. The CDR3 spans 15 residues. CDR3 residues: CASSYSGGRGETQYF. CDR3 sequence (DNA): TGTGCCAGCAGTTATTCTGGCGGCAGGGGAGAGACCCAGTACTTC.

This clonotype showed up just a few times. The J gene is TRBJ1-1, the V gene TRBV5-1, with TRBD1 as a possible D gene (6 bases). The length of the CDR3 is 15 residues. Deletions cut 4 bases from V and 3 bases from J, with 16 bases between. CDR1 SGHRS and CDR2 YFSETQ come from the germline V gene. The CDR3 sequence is CASSLGAGGHTEAFF. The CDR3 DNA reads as TGCGCCAGCAGCCTAGGGGCGGGGGGCCACACTGAAGCTTTCTTT.

CDR3 loop: CASSIRYEQFF. The DNA for the CDR3 is TGTGCCAGTAGTATAAGGTATGAGCAGTTCTTC. The chain employs TRBV19 and TRBJ2-1, with unresolved D. Trimming left V 2 bases short and J 8 bases short, with 4 bases between. The V gene's germline CDR1 is LNHDA and CDR2 SQIVND (reference sequence). The CDR3 runs 11 residues.

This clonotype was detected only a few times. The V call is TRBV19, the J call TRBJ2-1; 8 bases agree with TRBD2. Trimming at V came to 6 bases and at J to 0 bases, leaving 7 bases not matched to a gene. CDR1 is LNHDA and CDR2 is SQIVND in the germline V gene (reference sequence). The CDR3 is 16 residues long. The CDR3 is CASRVSGASSYNEQFF. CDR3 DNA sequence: TGTGCCAGTAGGGTTAGCGGGGCGAGCTCCTACAATGAGCAGTTCTTC.

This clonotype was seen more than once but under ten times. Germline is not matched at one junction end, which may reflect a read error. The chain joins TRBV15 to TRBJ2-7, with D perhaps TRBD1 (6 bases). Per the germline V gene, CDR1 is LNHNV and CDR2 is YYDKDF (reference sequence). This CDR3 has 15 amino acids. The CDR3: CAASREGGGLYEQYF. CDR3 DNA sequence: TGTGCCGCCAGCAGAGAAGGGGGTGGGCTCTACGAGCAGTACTTC.